The 25 T cell receptor beta chains given below trace back to one sample, sequenced in a study of T cells in Graves' hyperthyroidism and ophthalmopathy. The TCR beta CDR3 regions underwent amplification using RNA transcripts as the source. HTBI primers were used for first-round RT-PCR of the TCR CDR3. TCRdb analysed the multiplex PCR reads with MiXCR anew, one entry per CDR3 protein. The profile shows 360,000 or so distinct CDR3 sequences, over 15% of them singletons. Sequencing used blood. All receptors come from a woman under 30 with Graves' hyperthyroidism.

The chain is built from TRBV20-1 and TRBJ1-1; 7 bases line up with TRBD1. The junction had 12 bases not matched to a gene; V was cut back by 6 bases and J by 5 bases. Per germline, CDR1 DFQATT and CDR2 SNEGSKA (reference sequence). The CDR3 extends over 14 amino acids. The CDR3, as DNA: TGCAGTGCCAGCCTGGTAGGGGGCGGGACTGAAGCTTTCTTT. Protein sequence: CSASLVGGGTEAFF.

This clonotype was counted at least ten times. The genes are TRBV12-3 or TRBV12-4 and TRBJ1-2; D remains unclear. V lost 8 bases to trimming and J lost 4 bases, with 29 bases between them. The CDR3 consists of 18 residues. The CDR3 spells CASVPNLAGRPAVYGYTF. The CDR3 nucleotides read TGTGCCAGCGTCCCAAACCTGGCAGGACGACCTGCAGTCTATGGCTACACCTTC.

This clonotype has at least ten counts. The rearrangement joins TRBV28 to TRBJ1-1; D remains ambiguous. Trimming pared 6 bases from V and 0 bases from J, leaving 11 bases between. CDR1 and CDR2 from the germline V gene are MDHEN and SYDVKM. The CDR3 covers 14 residues. The CDR3 sequence is CASSWGNLNTEAFF. CDR3 bases: TGTGCCAGCAGCTGGGGAAACTTGAACACTGAAGCTTTCTTT. Supplemented by reference TRBV28 and TRBJ1-1, the full variable domain reads DVKVTQSSRYLVKRTGEKVFLECVQDMDHENMFWYRQDPGLGLRLIYFSYDVKMKEKGDIPEGYSVSREKKERFSLILESASTNQTSMYLCASSWGNLNTEAFFGQGTRLTVV.

This clonotype was counted many times. The rearrangement uses TRBV15 and TRBJ2-2, with D possibly matching TRBD1 (5 bases). CDR1 and CDR2 (germline): LNHNV, YYDKDF (reference sequence). The length of the CDR3 is 15 residues. V lost 1 base to trimming and J lost 4 bases, with 10 bases between them. This chain's CDR3 is CATSRGRQFTGELFF. CDR3 DNA: TGTGCCACCAGCAGAGGTCGACAGTTCACCGGGGAGCTGTTTTTT.

This clonotype has a count of ten or more. The V gene is TRBV6-1, the J gene TRBJ2-7, with TRBD2 identical over 11 bases. Germline V gene lookup returns CDR1 MNHNS and CDR2 SASEGT. The V segment lost 6 bases and the J segment 0 bases; nucleotides outside the gene matches: 4. This CDR3 comprises 15 residues. The CDR3: CASRPGLAGSYEQYF. DNA of the CDR3: TGTGCCAGCAGACCCGGACTAGCGGGCTCCTACGAGCAGTACTTC.

This sequence joins TRBV11-2 and TRBJ2-7; unclear D gene. Germline V gene sequence: CDR1 SGHAT, CDR2 FQNNGV. V was pared by 5 bases and J by 0 bases, with 11 bases between. This CDR3 has 14 amino acids. The CDR3 DNA sequence: TGTGCCAGCAGCCCGGTCGGCAACTCCTACGAGCAGTACTTC. Translating it yields CASSPVGNSYEQYF.

This clonotype was seen many times. This chain uses TRBV12-5 with TRBJ2-7; possibly TRBD2 for D (6 bases). The germline gives CDR1 LGHNT, CDR2 FRNRAP. The CDR3 is 15 amino acids. Deletions cut 2 bases from V and 2 bases from J, with 13 bases between. The CDR3 DNA reads TGTGCTAGTGGTTTGTTACGGGGGTACCCCTACGAGCAGTACTTC. Amino acid sequence: CASGLLRGYPYEQYF. The whole variable domain, remainder taken from reference TRBV12-5 and TRBJ2-7, is DARVTQTPRHKVTEMGQEVTMRCQPILGHNTVFWYRQTMMQGLELLAYFRNRAPLDDSGMPKDRFSAEMPDATLATLKIQPSEPRDSAVYFCASGLLRGYPYEQYFGPGTRLTVT.

This clonotype was seen a handful of times. This chain links TRBV20-1 with TRBJ2-2; D is perhaps TRBD2 (6 bases). The CDR3 is 14 residues long. Trimming cost V 2 bases and J 0 bases, with 7 bases left between them. The V gene's germline CDR1 is DFQATT and CDR2 SNEGSKA (reference sequence). CDR3 in amino acids: CSARLAPNTGELFF. In nucleotides, the CDR3 is TGCAGTGCTAGACTAGCGCCGAACACCGGGGAGCTGTTTTTT.

This chain uses TRBV6-2 or TRBV6-3 with TRBJ2-7; 8 bases match TRBD1. The CDR3 has 16 residues. Trimming took 7 bases from V and 0 from J; bases not matched to a gene: 11. The germline V gene encodes CDR1 MNHEY and CDR2 SVGEGT. CDR3 sequence reads: CASTLRGQVSSYEQYF. Written as DNA, the CDR3 is TGTGCCAGCACCTTGAGGGGACAGGTTTCCTCCTACGAGCAGTACTTC.

The sample holds many counts of this clonotype. The chain recombines TRBV6-1 with TRBJ2-7; no definite D call. The CDR3 loop spans 10 amino acids. V was cut by 4 bases and J by 9 bases, with 7 bases left in between. From germline, CDR1 is MNHNS and CDR2 SASEGT. The DNA of the CDR3 is TGTGCCAGCAGTGCGTACAGGCAGTACTTC. Protein sequence: CASSAYRQYF.

This clonotype was seen many times. The chain has TRBV12-3 or TRBV12-4 and TRBJ1-5; D remains ambiguous. There are 13 residues in the CDR3. Trimming stripped 5 bases from V and 4 bases from J, with 9 bases between. The CDR3 loop is CASSRHLNQPQHF. CDR3 sequence (DNA): TGTGCCAGCAGTCGACACCTGAATCAGCCCCAGCATTTT.

This clonotype was found many times. The chain combines TRBV11-2 with TRBJ2-5; D ambiguous. The CDR3 is made up of 12 amino acids. V lost 5 bases to trimming and J lost 0 bases, with 4 bases between them. CDR1 is SGHAT and CDR2 is FQNNGV in the germline V gene. CDR3 sequence reads: CASSRYQETQYF. In DNA form, the CDR3 reads TGTGCCAGCAGCCGGTACCAAGAGACCCAGTACTTC. Full variable domain (outside the CDR3, taken from reference TRBV11-2 and TRBJ2-5): EAGVAQSPRYKIIEKRQSVAFWCNPISGHATLYWYQQILGQGPKLLIQFQNNGVVDDSQLPKDRFSAERLKGVDSTLKIQPAKLEDSAVYLCASSRYQETQYFGPGTRLLVL.

On this clonotype itself: Here the CDR3 omits its conserved ending phenylalanine or tryptophan, so a read error is the likely source. The chain couples TRBV6-5 to TRBJ1-3; D is ambiguous. Germline V gene lookup returns CDR1 MNHEY and CDR2 SVGAGI. V shed 4 bases and J shed 2 bases, with 9 bases lying between them. This CDR3 has 14 residues. Here the CDR3 DNA reads TGTGCCAGCAGTTGCCGGCAAACTGGAAACACCATATATTTG. It specifies CASSCRQTGNTIYL.

This clonotype showed up many times. This chain uses TRBV27 with TRBJ1-5; D unresolved. The CDR3 has 10 amino acids. The V end lost 6 bases, the J end lost 9 bases, and 6 bases lay between the germline ends. CDR1 and CDR2 (germline): MNHEY, SMNVEV (reference sequence). The CDR3 bases are TGTGCCAGCAGCACGGGGCCCCAGCATTTT. Translated: CASSTGPQHF.

This clonotype was recorded at least ten times. The chain combines TRBV14 with TRBJ1-1; weak D call: TRBD1 (5 bases). Germline CDR1 is SGHDN and CDR2 is FVKESK. Trimming cost V 9 bases and J 4 bases, with 21 bases left between them. This CDR3 has 15 amino acids. This CDR3 is CASTTPRASGTEAFF. For the CDR3, the DNA is TGTGCCAGTACTACACCCAGGGCAAGTGGCACTGAAGCTTTCTTT.

Many counts were recorded for this clonotype. V and J are TRBV6-1 and TRBJ2-5; TRBD2 matches at 7 bases. With 6 bases clipped from V and 5 bases from J, the junction kept 15 bases outside the gene matches. Germline lookup yields CDR1 MNHNS and CDR2 SASEGT. The CDR3 runs to 16 residues. The chain's CDR3 is CASRGRDLGGGETQYF. CDR3 nucleotide sequence: TGTGCCAGCAGGGGGAGGGACCTAGGAGGTGGTGAGACCCAGTACTTC.

This clonotype came up many times. Germline is not matched at one junction end, which may reflect a read error. The chain joins TRBV15 to TRBJ1-1, with D unclear. Germline V gene lookup returns CDR1 LNHNV and CDR2 YYDKDF (reference sequence). The CDR3 runs to 14 residues. CDR3 sequence: CATSPRTANAEAFF. The CDR3 bases are TGTGCCACCAGCCCCCGAACGGCGAACGCTGAAGCTTTCTTT.

Many counts were recorded for this clonotype. A much larger clone lies one base from this, so it may be a read error. The chain links TRBV6-1 to TRBJ2-2, with TRBD2 matching 11 bases. The CDR3 is 14 residues long. Germline V gene data show CDR1 as MNHNS and CDR2 as SASEGT. This CDR3 reads CASIAGGYTGELVF. The CDR3 DNA reads as TGTGCCAGCATAGCGGGGGGGTACACCGGGGAGCTGGTTTTT.

This clonotype was observed at least ten times. V usage is TRBV19 and J usage is TRBJ2-6, with D unresolved. There are 12 residues in the CDR3. Trimming removed 3 bases at V and 8 bases at J, with 5 bases between. Per the germline V gene, CDR1 is LNHDA and CDR2 is SQIVND (reference sequence). The chain's CDR3 is CASSMPSNVLTF. CDR3 nucleotides: TGTGCCAGTAGTATGCCTTCCAACGTCCTGACTTTC.

CDR3 DNA: TGTGCCACCAGCAGTGACAGGGTGTCTGGCTACACCTTC. Amino acid sequence: CATSSDRVSGYTF. The chain is built from TRBV15 and TRBJ1-2; 7 bases match TRBD1. The CDR3 is 13 amino acids. Germline-derived CDR1 and CDR2 are LNHNV and YYDKDF (reference sequence). V dropped 3 bases and J dropped 7; count of bases not matched to a gene: 5.

This clonotype showed up many times. CDR3: CSVPSSDRGFNYGYTF. The CDR3 nucleotides read TGCAGCGTTCCTAGCTCGGACAGGGGGTTTAACTATGGCTACACCTTC. The gene calls are TRBV29-1 and TRBJ1-2; the match to TRBD1 covers 10 bases. Per the germline V gene, CDR1 is SQVTM and CDR2 is ANQGSEA. After removal of 5 bases from V and 1 base from J, the junction contained 10 bases not matched to a gene. CDR3 length: 16 amino acids.

This clonotype was seen ten or more times. V and J are TRBV6-1 and TRBJ2-2; 9 bases are a match to TRBD2. After removal of 2 bases from V and 2 bases from J, the junction contained 12 bases not matched to a gene. CDR1 is MNHNS, CDR2 SASEGT, per germline. The CDR3 is 19 amino acids. The CDR3 bases are TGTGCCAGCAGTGAATGGATTGGCTCGCGGGGGGGCAACACCGGGGAGCTGTTTTTT. Protein sequence: CASSEWIGSRGGNTGELFF.

This chain joins TRBV3-1 and TRBJ1-2; TRBD1 is a possible D gene (5 bases). Germline loops: CDR1 LGHDT, CDR2 YNNKEL (reference sequence). The CDR3 extends over 15 amino acids. The V gene lost 4 bases and the J gene lost 6 bases, with 18 bases spanning the gap. As DNA, the CDR3 is TGTGCCAGCAGCCCCTCCGGGGGAGATTTGAATGGCTACACCTTC. Translated, it gives CASSPSGGDLNGYTF.

In this sample, this clonotype turned up many times. The genes are TRBV7-9 and TRBJ1-2; D is unclear. The CDR3 totals 12 residues. CDR1 SEHNR and CDR2 FQNEAQ come from the germline V gene (reference sequence). The V and J ends lost 1 base and 8 bases respectively, with 8 bases between them. CDR3 region: CASSLGPEGYTF. In DNA form, the CDR3 reads TGTGCCAGCAGCTTAGGGCCCGAGGGCTACACCTTC.

This clonotype came up a few times. This chain uses TRBV6-2 or TRBV6-3 with TRBJ1-5; possibly TRBD1 for D (5 bases). The germline V and J ends were trimmed by 6 bases and 5 bases, with 14 bases remaining between them. The CDR3 is 14 residues long. The germline V gene encodes CDR1 MNHEY and CDR2 SVGEGT. The CDR3 DNA reads as TGTGCCAGCAGCTCCCATGGAGGGGATCAGCCCCAGCATTTT. Translating gives CASSSHGGDQPQHF.